This is a list of T cell receptor beta chains from one sample in a study of T-cell reconstitution after alpha-beta-depleted transplantation in children. One entry per CDR3 protein results from TCRdb running MiXCR on the PCR reads. This sample has about 420,000 distinct CDR3 sequences, with roughly 16% found just once. Specimen: PBMCs, mostly from graft donor cells, collected 360 days after TCRalphabeta/CD19-depleted stem cell transplant. The receptors originated from a boy in the first two years of life who had a stem cell transplant for Wiskott-Aldrich syndrome, so the T cells may come from the graft donor. Each CDR3 is given with its conserved first and last residue. The D gene is left open where the match is weak. Rows may omit the clone size; those that give it use once, few, many or a size class.

>TRBJ2-4|.|few|TRBV18
TGTGCCAGCTCACCACCTAGCAGGGGACTAAAAAACATTCAGTACTTC
CASSPPSRGLKNIQYF
>TRBJ2-1|TRBD1|.|TRBV12-3/TRBV12-4
TGTGCCACAGACAGGGGAGCCTACAATGAGCAGTTCTTC
CATDRGAYNEQFF
>TRBJ2-4|.|few|TRBV7-8
TGTGCCAGCAGCTTAGATACAAGGGAGAGTCTAGCCAAAAACATTCAGTACTTC
CASSLDTRESLAKNIQYF
>TRBJ2-2|.|.|TRBV19
TGTGCCAGTTCGAAAACCACAGGGACCCCGGAGCTGTTTTTT
CASSKTTGTPELFF
>TRBJ2-2|.|.|TRBV5-1
TGCGCCGGCAGAGTCCGGAGCAACACCGGGGAGCTGTTTTTT
CAGRVRSNTGELFF
>TRBJ2-3|TRBD2|.|TRBV13
TGTGCCAGCAGCTTACGTCGACTAGCGGGATACACAGATACGCAGTATTTT
CASSLRRLAGYTDTQYF
>TRBJ1-6|TRBD1|.|TRBV3-1
TGTGCCAGCAGCCAAGTTCCGACAGGGCATTCACCCCTCCACTTT
CASSQVPTGHSPLHF
>TRBJ1-3|.|.|TRBV4-3
TGCGCCAGCAGCCACACTTGGGCCGGAAACACCATATATTTT
CASSHTWAGNTIYF
>TRBJ2-1|TRBD1|.|TRBV27
TGTGCCAGCAGTTTAACTCCAGGGGGCGCGTACAATGAGCAGTTCTTC
CASSLTPGGAYNEQFF
>TRBJ2-3|TRBD2|.|TRBV20-1
TGCAGTGCTACTGTTATTAGCGGGGGGGAGAAGAATACGCAGTATTTT
CSATVISGGEKNTQYF
>TRBJ2-3|.|few|TRBV5-1
TGCGCCAGCAGCTCCCCAATGGATACGCAGTATTTT
CASSSPMDTQYF
>TRBJ2-1|TRBD1|few|TRBV15
TGTGCCACCAGCAGTTCTCCGGGACAGGAGGCAGGATTTGAGCAGTTCTTC
CATSSSPGQEAGFEQFF
>TRBJ1-6|.|.|TRBV11-2
TGTGCCAGCAGCTTAGATGTCGATGCGATATCACCCCTCCACTTT
CASSLDVDAISPLHF
>TRBJ2-2|.|few|TRBV20-1
TGCAGTGCCCCCGGGACACCTAACACCGGGGAGCTGTTTTTT
CSAPGTPNTGELFF
>TRBJ2-1|TRBD1|few|TRBV3-1
TGTGCCAGCAGCCAAGGGGGACAGAACAATGAGCAGTTCTTC
CASSQGGQNNEQFF
>TRBJ2-5|TRBD2|few|TRBV12-3/TRBV12-4
TGTGCCAGCAGTCCCATCCCTAGCGGGGCCCCTAAAGAGACCCAGTACTTC
CASSPIPSGAPKETQYF
>TRBJ2-1|TRBD2|.|TRBV29-1
TGCAGCGTAGGCAGAGTGGGACTAGCGGGAGGTGAGAGCTCCTACAATGAGCAGTTCTTC
CSVGRVGLAGGESSYNEQFF
>TRBJ2-3|TRBD1|few|TRBV5-1
TGCGCCAGCAGCTTGGTAGCAGGGGGCGGCACAGATACGCAGTATTTT
CASSLVAGGGTDTQYF
>TRBJ1-2|TRBD1|.|TRBV28
TGTGCCAGCAGATCGACAGGGGAAAGCTATGGCTACACCTTC
CASRSTGESYGYTF
>TRBJ2-1|TRBD2|few|TRBV12-3/TRBV12-4
TGTGCCAGCAGTTCTATACCCCCCGTGGGGCGGGAGGCCGAAGATGAGCAGTTCTTC
CASSSIPPVGREAEDEQFF
>TRBJ2-3|.|.|TRBV29-1
TGCAGCGTTGAAGGGGGAGCGGACTCGAGCACAGATACGCAGTATTTT
CSVEGGADSSTDTQYF
>TRBJ2-7|.|.|TRBV7-9
TGTGCCAGCGGCGGATCCGGGACGTACTACGAGCAGTACTTC
CASGGSGTYYEQYF
>TRBJ2-5|TRBD2|few|TRBV7-6
TGTGCCAGCAGCTTACCAGCGGGGGGGCCGGAGACCCAGTACTTC
CASSLPAGGPETQYF
>TRBJ2-7|TRBD1|few|TRBV2
TGTGCCAGCATCGTCTCGGGGACAGGGGGCTCCTACGAGCAGTACTTC
CASIVSGTGGSYEQYF
>TRBJ2-1|TRBD2|.|TRBV4-1
TGCGCCAGCAGCCGATCTAGCGGGGGGGCATTTGAGCAGTTCTTC
CASSRSSGGAFEQFF
>TRBJ1-4|TRBD1|few|TRBV10-3
TGTGCCATTGGACAGGGTAACGAAAAACTGTTTTTT
CAIGQGNEKLFF
>TRBJ2-1|.|few|TRBV28
TGTGCCAGCAGTTTATGGGTGGTTGGGGAAGTGAGGAATGAGCAGTTCTTC
CASSLWVVGEVRNEQFF
>TRBJ2-1|TRBD2|.|TRBV6-2/TRBV6-3
TGTGCCAGCAGTTACGGACCGGAGTTGCCTAGCGGGAGTCCATGGGGCAATGAGCAGTTCTTC
CASSYGPELPSGSPWGNEQFF
>TRBJ2-3|.|.|TRBV10-3
TGTGCCATCAGTGAGAACACAGATACGCAGTATTTT
CAISENTDTQYF